This T cell receptor (beta chain) was captured by sequencing in a study of Ad26.COV2.S vaccination and SARS-CoV-2 variants. Study-level findings and limits: TCR breadth and depth estimates may have understated total T cell responses. Vaccine recipients surpassed placebo recipients in spike-specific TCR breadth. Reportedly, after vaccination the spike-specific CD8+ and CD4+ T cell responses displayed substantial breadth.

The table lists this clone with a few counts. Its antigen is not identified. Germline CDR1 and CDR2: MDHEN and SYDVKM. V dropped 6 bases and J dropped 4; count of bases not matched to a gene: 8. This CDR3 contains 14 residues. Produced via immunoSEQ multiplex PCR; TCRdb's table is partial and in-frame only. The sample shows about 94,000 clones, more than 65% of them seen only once. The receptor's source is a human donor who had recovered from COVID-19. The chain links TRBV28 to TRBJ1-1; TRBD1 aligns across 7 bases. Sequencing was performed on peripheral blood, taken after recovery from COVID-19. The CDR3 DNA reads as TGTGCCAGCAGCCGATACAGGGGATCCACTGAAGCTTTCTTT. This sequence encodes CASSRYRGSTEAFF.